This TCR beta chain appears in the sequencing data of a study of CD8 T cells in ankylosing spondylitis. Study results and limitations: Fewer than ten highly homologous variants made up a TCR beta motif that seemed to typify ankylosing spondylitis blood. A subset of motif variants has previously been described in the synovial fluid and blood of reactive arthritis.

This clonotype occurred many times. What it recognizes is unknown. Researchers built TCR beta libraries using quantitative 5'-RACE with molecular barcodes. TCRdb fed the 5' RACE reads into MiXCR, producing one record per CDR3 protein. The sample records some 800,000 distinct CDR3 sequences, approximately 10% being singletons. Trimming cost V 3 bases and J 8 bases, with 13 bases left between them. Germline V lookup: CDR1 DFQATT, CDR2 SNEGSKA (reference sequence). The CDR3 sequence is 12 residues long. The sequence derives from a male donor with ankylosing spondylitis. J is TRBJ1-2 and V is TRBV20-1, with D maybe TRBD1 (5 bases). Sample: blood, either unsorted or a sorted T cell fraction (not recorded which). The CDR3 is CSASRGEAGYTF. CDR3 nucleotide sequence: TGCAGTGCTAGTCGGGGGGAGGCAGGCTACACCTTC.